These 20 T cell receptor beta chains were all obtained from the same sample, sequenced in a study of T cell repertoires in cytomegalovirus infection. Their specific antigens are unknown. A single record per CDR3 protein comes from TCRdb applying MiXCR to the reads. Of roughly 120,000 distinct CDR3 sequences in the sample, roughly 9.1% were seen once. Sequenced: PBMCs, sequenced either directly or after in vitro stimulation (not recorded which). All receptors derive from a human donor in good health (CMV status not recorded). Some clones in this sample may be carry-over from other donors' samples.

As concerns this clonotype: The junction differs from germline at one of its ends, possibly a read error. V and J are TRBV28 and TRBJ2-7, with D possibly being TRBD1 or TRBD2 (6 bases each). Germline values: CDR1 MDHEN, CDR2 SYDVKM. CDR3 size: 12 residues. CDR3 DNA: TGTGCCAGCAGAGGGGGGCTATACGGGCAGTACTTC. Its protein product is CASRGGLYGQYF.

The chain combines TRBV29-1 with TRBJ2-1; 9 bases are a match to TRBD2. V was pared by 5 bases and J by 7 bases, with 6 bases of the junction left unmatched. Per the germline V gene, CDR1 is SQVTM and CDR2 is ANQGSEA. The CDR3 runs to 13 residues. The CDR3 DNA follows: TGCAGCGTTCTTAGCGGGAGTCGTAATGAGCAGTTCTTC. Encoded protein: CSVLSGSRNEQFF.

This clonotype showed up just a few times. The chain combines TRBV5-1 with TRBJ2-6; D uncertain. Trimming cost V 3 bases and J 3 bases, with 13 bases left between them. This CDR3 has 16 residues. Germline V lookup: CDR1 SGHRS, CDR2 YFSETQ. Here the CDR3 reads CASSWLTEGGANVLTF. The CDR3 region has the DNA TGCGCCAGCAGCTGGCTCACTGAAGGTGGGGCCAACGTCCTGACTTTC. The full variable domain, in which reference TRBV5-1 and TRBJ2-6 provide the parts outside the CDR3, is KAGVTQTPRYLIKTRGQQVTLSCSPISGHRSVSWYQQTPGQGLQFLFEYFSETQRNKGNFPGRFSGRQFSNSRSEMNVSTLELGDSALYLCASSWLTEGGANVLTFGAGSRLTVL.

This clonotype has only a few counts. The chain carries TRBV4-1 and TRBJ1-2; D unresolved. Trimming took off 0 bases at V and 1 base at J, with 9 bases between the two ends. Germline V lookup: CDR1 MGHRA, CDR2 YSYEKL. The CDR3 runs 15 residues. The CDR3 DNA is TGCGCCAGCAGCCAAGATGAGTCCTTTAACTATGGCTACACCTTC. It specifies CASSQDESFNYGYTF.

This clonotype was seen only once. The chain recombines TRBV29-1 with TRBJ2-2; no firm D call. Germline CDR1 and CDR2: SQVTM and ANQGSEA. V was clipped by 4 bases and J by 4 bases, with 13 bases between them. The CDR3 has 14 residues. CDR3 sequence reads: CSVVSQDLTGELFF. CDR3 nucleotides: TGCAGCGTTGTGAGTCAGGACCTCACCGGGGAGCTGTTTTTT.

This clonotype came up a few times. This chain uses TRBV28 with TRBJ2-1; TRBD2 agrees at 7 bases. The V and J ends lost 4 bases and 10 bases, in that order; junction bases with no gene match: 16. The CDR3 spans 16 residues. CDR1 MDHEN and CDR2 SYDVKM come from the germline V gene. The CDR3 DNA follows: TGTGCCAGCAGTTCCTCGGGACCGGGGGGTCTAAACGAGCAGTTCTTC. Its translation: CASSSSGPGGLNEQFF.

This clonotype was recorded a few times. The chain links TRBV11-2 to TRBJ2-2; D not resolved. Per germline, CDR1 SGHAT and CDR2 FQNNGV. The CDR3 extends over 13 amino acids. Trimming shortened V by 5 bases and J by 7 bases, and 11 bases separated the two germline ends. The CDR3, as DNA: TGTGCCAGCAGCCCCGAATGGGGCGGGGAGCTGTTTTTT. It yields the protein CASSPEWGGELFF.

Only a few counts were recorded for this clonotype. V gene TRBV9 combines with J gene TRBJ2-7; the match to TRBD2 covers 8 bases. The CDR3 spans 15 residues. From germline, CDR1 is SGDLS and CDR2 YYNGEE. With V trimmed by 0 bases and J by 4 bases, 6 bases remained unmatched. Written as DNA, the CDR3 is TGTGCCAGCAGCGTAGCAGCGGGAGTGGGATACGAGCAGTACTTC. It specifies CASSVAAGVGYEQYF.

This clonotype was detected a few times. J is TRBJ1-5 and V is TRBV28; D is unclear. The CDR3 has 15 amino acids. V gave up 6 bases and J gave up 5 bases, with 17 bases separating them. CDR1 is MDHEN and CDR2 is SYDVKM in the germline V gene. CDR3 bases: TGTGCCAGCAGCATCATCGGCCGGGGAGATCAGCCCCAGCATTTT. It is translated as CASSIIGRGDQPQHF.

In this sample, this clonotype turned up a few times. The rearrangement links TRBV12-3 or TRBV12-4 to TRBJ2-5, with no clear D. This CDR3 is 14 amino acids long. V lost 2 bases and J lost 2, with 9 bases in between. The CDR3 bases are TGTGCCAGCAGTTTAAGTTCACAGCAAGAGACCCAGTACTTC. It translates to CASSLSSQQETQYF.

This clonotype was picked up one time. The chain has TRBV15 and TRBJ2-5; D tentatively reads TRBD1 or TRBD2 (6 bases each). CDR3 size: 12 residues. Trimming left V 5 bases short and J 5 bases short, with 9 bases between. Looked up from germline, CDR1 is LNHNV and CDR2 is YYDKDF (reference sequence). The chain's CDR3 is CATSGGLETQYF. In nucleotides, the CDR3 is TGTGCCACCAGCGGGGGGCTGGAGACCCAGTACTTC.

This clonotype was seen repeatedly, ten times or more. The CDR3 nucleotides are TGTGCCAGCAGCTTAGTCAGGGACTTAACAGATACGCAGTATTTT. Protein sequence: CASSLVRDLTDTQYF. The chain employs TRBV7-2 and TRBJ2-3; a possible D gene is TRBD2 (6 bases). The germline CDR1 and CDR2 sequences are SGHTA and FQGNSA. This CDR3 spans 15 amino acids. V gave up 1 base and J gave up 3 bases, with 11 bases separating them. The full variable domain, completed using reference TRBV7-2 and TRBJ2-3, is GAGVSQSPSNKVTEKGKDVELRCDPISGHTALYWYRQSLGQGLEFLIYFQGNSAPDKSGLPSDRFSAERTGGSVSTLTIQRTQQEDSAVYLCASSLVRDLTDTQYFGPGTRLTVL.

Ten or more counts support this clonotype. The CDR3 DNA sequence: TGTGCCAGCAGTTCAGCGGGAAACACCATATATTTT. This codes for CASSSAGNTIYF. The J gene is TRBJ1-3, the V gene TRBV12-3 or TRBV12-4; D remains ambiguous. Trimming left V 4 bases short and J 4 bases short, with 5 bases between. CDR3 size: 12 residues.

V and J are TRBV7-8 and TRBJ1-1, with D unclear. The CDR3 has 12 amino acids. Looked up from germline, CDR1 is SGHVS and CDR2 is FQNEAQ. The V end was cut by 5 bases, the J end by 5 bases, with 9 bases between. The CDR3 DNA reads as TGTGCCAGCAGCCCCGATCGGACTGAAGCTTTCTTT. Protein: CASSPDRTEAFF.

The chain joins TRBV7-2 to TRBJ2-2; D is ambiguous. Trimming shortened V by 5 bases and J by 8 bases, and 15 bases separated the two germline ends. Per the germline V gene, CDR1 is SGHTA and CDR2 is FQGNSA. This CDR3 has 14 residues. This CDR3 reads CASSKYRSTGELFF. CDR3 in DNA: TGTGCCAGCAGCAAGTACCGAAGCACTGGGGAGCTGTTTTTT.

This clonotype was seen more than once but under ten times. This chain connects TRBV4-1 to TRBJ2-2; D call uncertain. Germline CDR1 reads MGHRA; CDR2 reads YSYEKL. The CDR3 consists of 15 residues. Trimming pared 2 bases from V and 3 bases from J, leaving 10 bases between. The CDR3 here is CASSQPSKDTGELFF. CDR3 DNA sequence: TGCGCCAGCAGCCAACCATCGAAAGACACCGGGGAGCTGTTTTTT.

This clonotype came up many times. The CDR3 reads CASSLSGTGSDTQYF. CDR3 nucleotides: TGTGCCAGCAGCTTGTCTGGGACAGGGTCAGATACGCAGTATTTT. This chain joins TRBV5-6 and TRBJ2-3; 9 nucleotides line up with TRBD1. Germline CDR1 and CDR2: SGHDT and YYEEEE. This CDR3 has 15 residues. The V segment lost 1 base and the J segment 4 bases; nucleotides outside the gene matches: 4.

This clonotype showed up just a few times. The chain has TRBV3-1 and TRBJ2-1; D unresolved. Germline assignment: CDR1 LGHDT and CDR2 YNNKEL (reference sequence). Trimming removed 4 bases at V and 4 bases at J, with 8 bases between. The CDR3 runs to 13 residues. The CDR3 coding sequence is TGTGCCAGCAGCCGGCTGGGATACAATGAGCAGTTCTTC. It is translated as CASSRLGYNEQFF.

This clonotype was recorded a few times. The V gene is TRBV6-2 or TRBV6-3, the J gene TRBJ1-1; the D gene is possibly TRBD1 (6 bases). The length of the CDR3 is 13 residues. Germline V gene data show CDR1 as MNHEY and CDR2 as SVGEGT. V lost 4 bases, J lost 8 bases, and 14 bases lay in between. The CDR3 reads CASSFEGVREAFF. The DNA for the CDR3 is TGTGCCAGCAGTTTTGAGGGGGTACGGGAAGCTTTCTTT.

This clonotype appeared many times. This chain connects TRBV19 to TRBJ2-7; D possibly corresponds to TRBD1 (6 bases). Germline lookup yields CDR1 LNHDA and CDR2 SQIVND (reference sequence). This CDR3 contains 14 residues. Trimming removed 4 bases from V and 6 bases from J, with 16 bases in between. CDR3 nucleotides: TGTGCCAGTAGTACCCCGGAACAGGGCACCGAGCAGTACTTC. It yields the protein CASSTPEQGTEQYF.